The T cell receptor beta chain described here comes from a study of cytomegalovirus exposure and HLA in healthy donors. Study information: Findings of an earlier analysis included some 110 million unique TCR beta sequences from roughly 200 million T cells. From HLA-typed donors, an early data release held about 85 million unique TCRs.

Study-level points and caveats: The Asian-associated ancestry cluster reportedly had fewer N-insertions than the approximately 700-donor mean in a later analysis. Reports showed the classifier diagnosing cytomegalovirus status with high specificity and sensitivity.

With 7 bases clipped from V and 8 bases from J, the junction kept 4 bases outside the gene matches. CDR1 MNHNY and CDR2 SVGAGI come from the germline V gene (reference sequence). The CDR3 loop spans 12 amino acids. Details on this clone: The antigen is unknown.

PCR employed 60 Vbeta and 13 Jbeta primers. Only in-frame clones appear in the TCRdb table, and some are missing; sequencing was by immunoSEQ multiplex PCR. The sample has over 70,000 clones; 80% are singletons. Material for sequencing was PBMCs. The receptor was derived from a woman aged 50 to 60 in good health and CMV-seropositive. The chain couples TRBV6-6 to TRBJ1-4, with 7 bases matching TRBD1. Written as DNA, the CDR3 is TGTGCCAGCAACAGGGGTTACGAAAAACTGTTTTTT. This sequence encodes CASNRGYEKLFF.